The 30 T cell receptor beta chains in this list originate from one sample, sequenced in a study of T cells in Graves' hyperthyroidism and ophthalmopathy. There were TCR beta CDR3 regions amplified from RNA transcripts. In the first-round RT-PCR of the TCR CDR3, the HTBI primer set was used. Each CDR3 protein is one row after TCRdb ran MiXCR on the multiplex PCR reads. The data hold over 650,000 distinct CDR3 sequences, with 16% observed a single time. Sample: blood. The receptors stem from a man younger than 30 with Graves' hyperthyroidism.

The rearrangement joins TRBV20-1 to TRBJ1-5; 7 positions agree with TRBD1. Trimming at V came to 3 bases and at J to 2 bases, leaving 7 bases not matched to a gene. Germline CDR1 reads DFQATT; CDR2 reads SNEGSKA (reference sequence). This CDR3 comprises 15 residues. DNA for the CDR3: TGCAGTGCTAGCCGTACTACAGGGGGCAATCAGCCCCAGCATTTT. This translates into CSASRTTGGNQPQHF.

The sample holds many counts of this clonotype. V and J are TRBV2 and TRBJ1-2; no clear D gene. Trimming took 9 bases from V and 2 from J, leaving 13 bases between them. The CDR3 is 13 residues long. In germline, CDR1 is SNHLY, CDR2 FYNNEI. CDR3 in amino acids: CAREYRVNYGYTF. The CDR3 DNA sequence: TGTGCCAGGGAGTATAGAGTAAACTATGGCTACACCTTC.

The J gene is TRBJ2-7, the V gene TRBV20-1, with a possible D match to TRBD1 (6 bases). Trimming removed 3 bases at V and 3 bases at J, with 9 bases between. Germline V lookup: CDR1 DFQATT, CDR2 SNEGSKA (reference sequence). The CDR3 runs to 12 residues. As DNA, the CDR3 is TGCAGTGCTAGCAGGGGTGGCTACGAGCAGTACTTC. Residues: CSASRGGYEQYF.

For this clonotype: A clone one base away is much larger, so this may be a read error. The chain recombines TRBV7-6 with TRBJ2-7, with 10 bases aligning to TRBD1. With V trimmed by 6 bases and J by 5 bases, 10 bases remained unmatched. Germline CDR1 and CDR2: SGHVS and FNYEAQ. The CDR3 has 15 amino acids. CDR3 in DNA: TGTGCCAGCAGTTACAGAGACAGGGGGCTGGACGAGCAGTACTTC. Amino acid sequence: CASSYRDRGLDEQYF.

Many counts were recorded for this clonotype. The chain joins TRBV28 to TRBJ2-7; 10 positions agree with TRBD2. The CDR3 runs 18 residues. The junction had 9 bases not matched to a gene; V was cut back by 1 base and J by 0 bases. Germline CDR1 MDHEN, CDR2 SYDVKM. Here the CDR3 DNA reads TGTGCCAGCAGTTTATTCAGTGGGGGACTAGCGAGCTCCTACGAGCAGTACTTC. Translated: CASSLFSGGLASSYEQYF.

CDR3 DNA sequence: TGTGCCAGCAATTTGGACCCCGGAAACACCATATATTTT. This encodes CASNLDPGNTIYF. The chain combines TRBV2 with TRBJ1-3, with D uncertain. Germline CDR1 SNHLY, CDR2 FYNNEI. The CDR3 contains 13 residues. V was cut by 7 bases and J by 4 bases, with 11 bases left in between. Full variable domain (outside the CDR3, taken from reference TRBV2 and TRBJ1-3): EPEVTQTPSHQVTQMGQEVILRCVPISNHLYFYWYRQILGQKVEFLVSFYNNEISEKSEIFDDQFSVERPDGSNFTLKIRSTKLEDSAMYFCASNLDPGNTIYFGEGSWLTVV.

This clonotype was detected ten times or more. This chain uses TRBV4-3 with TRBJ2-7; no reliable D call. Germline V gene lookup returns CDR1 LGHNA and CDR2 YSLEER. This CDR3 is built from 14 residues. V lost 1 base, J lost 2 bases, and 9 bases lay in between. CDR3 DNA: TGCGCCAGCAGCCAAGGACATAGAACCTACGAGCAGTACTTC. Protein sequence: CASSQGHRTYEQYF.

In this sample, this clonotype turned up many times. This chain uses TRBV6-1 with TRBJ2-7; the match to TRBD2 covers 13 bases. Germline CDR1 is MNHNS and CDR2 is SASEGT. The CDR3 has 15 amino acids. The J segment lost 0 bases and the V segment lost 6 bases, leaving 2 bases of the junction unmatched. This CDR3 is CASRRLAGGSYEQYF. The CDR3, as DNA: TGTGCCAGCAGACGACTAGCGGGGGGCTCCTACGAGCAGTACTTC.

This clonotype was counted many times. The CDR3 spells CASSEGLAEDTQYF. CDR3 coding DNA: TGTGCCAGCAGTGAAGGACTAGCGGAAGATACGCAGTATTTT. This rearrangement joins TRBV2 to TRBJ2-3, with TRBD2 matching 9 bases. This CDR3 region has 14 residues. CDR1 SNHLY and CDR2 FYNNEI come from the germline V gene. The V and J ends lost 1 base and 5 bases, in that order; junction bases with no gene match: 1.

In this sample, this clonotype turned up many times. CDR3 DNA sequence: TGTGCCAGCACATTTGCCCTAACCGGCACAGATACGCAGTATTTT. It specifies CASTFALTGTDTQYF. The rearrangement joins TRBV28 to TRBJ2-3; D is uncertain. With 7 bases removed from V and 1 base from J, the gap between germline ends came to 15 bases. Germline lookup yields CDR1 MDHEN and CDR2 SYDVKM. The CDR3 totals 15 residues.

This clonotype showed up many times. The rearrangement uses TRBV11-2 and TRBJ2-1, with D tentatively TRBD1 or TRBD2 (5 bases each). V lost 8 bases and J 4 bases, leaving 9 bases between the germline ends. Germline CDR1 SGHAT, CDR2 FQNNGV. The CDR3 length is 12 residues. The CDR3 region is CASHGAYNEQFF. The CDR3 DNA reads TGTGCCAGCCACGGGGCTTACAATGAGCAGTTCTTC.

This clonotype was recorded many times. CDR3 in amino acids: CSARDGRVHEQYF. CDR3 nucleotide sequence: TGCAGTGCTAGAGATGGCCGGGTTCACGAGCAGTACTTC. The chain uses TRBV20-1 and TRBJ2-7; no definite D call. The germline gives CDR1 DFQATT, CDR2 SNEGSKA (reference sequence). The length of the CDR3 is 13 residues. V was shortened by 0 bases and J by 5 bases, with 11 bases between the two germline ends.

The chain uses TRBV5-4 and TRBJ1-2; D gene ambiguous. V lost 4 bases and J lost 8, with 9 bases in between. The germline V gene encodes CDR1 SGHNT and CDR2 YYREEE (reference sequence). The CDR3 is 11 amino acids. This chain's CDR3 is CASSGYSGYTF. The CDR3, as DNA: TGTGCCAGCAGCGGATACAGCGGCTACACCTTC.

This clonotype was seen only a few times. The chain uses TRBV6-1 and TRBJ2-7; D is perhaps TRBD1 (6 bases). The CDR3 length is 14 residues. The germline V gene has CDR1 MNHNS and CDR2 SASEGT. Trimming shortened V by 1 base and J by 2 bases, and 9 bases separated the two germline ends. The CDR3 sequence: CASSEGGHTYEQYF. CDR3 nucleotide sequence: TGTGCCAGCAGTGAAGGGGGGCACACCTACGAGCAGTACTTC.

This clonotype was seen repeatedly, ten times or more. This chain uses TRBV5-1 with TRBJ2-7; 8 nucleotides line up with TRBD1. Trimming removed 4 bases from V and 2 bases from J; junction bases left unmatched: 8. CDR3 length equals 15 residues. The germline V gene encodes CDR1 SGHRS and CDR2 YFSETQ. DNA of the CDR3: TGCGCCAGCAGCCCTTATCGGACAGGGACCTACGAGCAGTACTTC. Its protein is CASSPYRTGTYEQYF.

This clonotype appeared many times. The J gene is TRBJ2-1, the V gene TRBV24-1; D not resolved. In germline, CDR1 is KGHDR, CDR2 SFDVKD. Deletions cut 3 bases from V and 3 bases from J, with 8 bases between. The CDR3 consists of 14 residues. This CDR3 reads CATSDRLLYNEQFF. As DNA, the CDR3 is TGTGCCACCAGTGATAGGCTACTCTACAATGAGCAGTTCTTC.

The rearrangement links TRBV9 to TRBJ1-6; no reliable D call. The germline V and J ends were trimmed by 3 bases and 8 bases, with 15 bases remaining between them. This CDR3 region has 15 residues. Germline V gene data show CDR1 as SGDLS and CDR2 as YYNGEE. The DNA of the CDR3 is TGTGCCAGCAGCGCCGATTACGGGGTAGATTCACCCCTCCACTTT. Encoded protein: CASSADYGVDSPLHF.

This clonotype was counted at least ten times. The V and J genes are TRBV12-5 and TRBJ2-7, with D hard to call. This CDR3 has 12 residues. Germline values: CDR1 LGHNT, CDR2 FRNRAP. With 2 bases removed from V and 4 bases from J, the gap between germline ends came to 6 bases. The CDR3 protein is CASGLNLYEQYF. In nucleotides, the CDR3 is TGTGCTAGTGGTTTGAACTTGTACGAGCAGTACTTC.

This clonotype was counted between two and nine times. V and J are TRBV18 and TRBJ2-7, with 7 bases aligning to TRBD2. Germline trimming cut 2 bases from V and 1 base from J; bases unmatched to any gene: 8. CDR1 KGHSH and CDR2 LQKENI come from the germline V gene. CDR3 size: 16 residues. The CDR3 DNA reads TGTGCCAGCTCACCAGAGAGCGGGGCCCTTTCCTACGAGCAGTACTTC. Protein: CASSPESGALSYEQYF. The whole variable domain, filled in from reference TRBV18 and TRBJ2-7, reads NAGVMQNPRHLVRRRGQEARLRCSPMKGHSHVYWYRQLPEEGLKFMVYLQKENIIDESGMPKERFSAEFPKEGPSILRIQQVVRGDSAAYFCASSPESGALSYEQYFGPGTRLTVT.

This chain joins TRBV4-1 and TRBJ2-1; 7 bases are a match to TRBD1. Germline values: CDR1 MGHRA, CDR2 YSYEKL. There are 15 residues in the CDR3. V was clipped by 3 bases and J by 3 bases; unmatched bases: 5. The CDR3: CASSHGTAIYNEQFF. DNA for the CDR3: TGCGCCAGCAGCCACGGGACAGCCATCTACAATGAGCAGTTCTTC.

There are many counts of this clonotype. V gene TRBV28 combines with J gene TRBJ1-2, with TRBD1 identical over 7 bases. V dropped 2 bases and J dropped 8; count of bases not matched to a gene: 8. The length of the CDR3 is 14 residues. The germline V gene has CDR1 MDHEN and CDR2 SYDVKM. In DNA form, the CDR3 reads TGTGCCAGCAGTTTACCGACAGGGAGCAGGGGCTACACCTTC. As protein: CASSLPTGSRGYTF.

This clonotype appeared many times. The genes are TRBV20-1 and TRBJ2-3; 7 bases are shared with TRBD2. V was clipped by 0 bases and J by 2 bases; unmatched bases: 5. The CDR3 runs 15 residues. Germline-derived CDR1 and CDR2 are DFQATT and SNEGSKA (reference sequence). The CDR3 nucleotides read TGCAGTGCTAGAGATCCCCGGGAGGTCACAGATACGCAGTATTTT. This gives the protein CSARDPREVTDTQYF.

The CDR3 coding sequence is TGCAGTGCCGGACAGCCAGTCTATGGCTACACCTTC. Protein: CSAGQPVYGYTF. This sequence joins TRBV20-1 and TRBJ1-2, with a tentative D call TRBD1 (6 bases). The CDR3 sequence is 12 residues long. V was clipped by 6 bases and J by 4 bases, with 12 bases between them. Per the germline V gene, CDR1 is DFQATT and CDR2 is SNEGSKA (reference sequence).

This clonotype was counted between two and nine times. V and J are TRBV28 and TRBJ1-5, with a possible D match to TRBD1 (6 bases). This CDR3 has 14 residues. Between the trimmed V and J ends, which lost 6 bases and 11 bases, there was a span of 20 bases. Per germline, CDR1 MDHEN and CDR2 SYDVKM. The CDR3 DNA sequence: TGTGCCAGCAGCCTCAGGGGCCCCTCGAGGGCCCAGCATTTT. Its translation: CASSLRGPSRAQHF.

This clonotype was seen repeatedly, ten times or more. This chain uses TRBV28 with TRBJ1-1, with D possibly TRBD1 on 5 matching bases. This CDR3 has 20 residues. Trimming stripped 7 bases from V and 0 bases from J, with 30 bases between. CDR1 is MDHEN and CDR2 is SYDVKM in the germline V gene. CDR3 nucleotide sequence: TGTGCCAGCAACCCCGTGATAGGGGAGAGGGGAAGGGCCATGAACACTGAAGCTTTCTTT. This translates into CASNPVIGERGRAMNTEAFF.

A few counts support this clonotype. The rearrangement links TRBV27 to TRBJ1-2, with TRBD1 identical over 8 bases. Losses at the gene ends were 5 bases for V and 3 bases for J; bases not matched to a gene: 14. The germline V gene encodes CDR1 MNHEY and CDR2 SMNVEV (reference sequence). The CDR3 consists of 17 residues. As DNA, the CDR3 is TGTGCCAGCAGTAGAGGACAGGGATCCCCGCTATACTATGGCTACACCTTC. It specifies CASSRGQGSPLYYGYTF.

This clonotype has at least ten counts. The rearrangement uses TRBV24-1 and TRBJ1-5; D possibly corresponds to TRBD1 (5 bases). CDR3 length: 17 residues. Germline loops: CDR1 KGHDR, CDR2 SFDVKD. The V and J ends lost 3 bases and 7 bases respectively, with 21 bases between them. The CDR3, as DNA: TGTGCCACCAGTGATGCCCGGCGGGTAGATAGGGACCAGCCCCAGCATTTT. Protein sequence: CATSDARRVDRDQPQHF.

The V and J genes are TRBV28 and TRBJ1-3; D call uncertain. CDR1 and CDR2 from the germline V gene are MDHEN and SYDVKM. V was clipped by 4 bases and J by 0 bases, with 13 bases between them. The CDR3 covers 16 residues. As DNA, the CDR3 is TGTGCCAGCAGTTCCCCCCCGGGGTCCTCTGGAAACACCATATATTTT. Protein: CASSSPPGSSGNTIYF.

This clonotype was observed a handful of times. A read error is likely, as this CDR3 ends without the conserved phenylalanine or tryptophan. J is TRBJ2-5 and V is TRBV6-5; D possibly corresponds to TRBD2 (7 bases). Germline CDR1 is MNHEY and CDR2 is SVGAGI. V gave up 2 bases and J gave up 7 bases, with 20 bases separating them. This CDR3 contains 16 residues. Written as DNA, the CDR3 is TGTGCCAGCAGTTACCCTGGGTCTAGCGGAGGGGGGACCCAGTACCTC. The encoded protein is CASSYPGSSGGGTQYL.

This chain joins TRBV6-2 or TRBV6-3 and TRBJ2-2; D remains ambiguous. This CDR3 contains 16 residues. The germline V and J ends were trimmed by 5 bases and 0 bases, with 13 bases remaining between them. CDR1 is MNHEY, CDR2 SVGEGT, per germline. CDR3 bases: TGTGCCAGCAGTAAACGAAGAAGTACGAACACCGGGGAGCTGTTTTTT. Translating it yields CASSKRRSTNTGELFF.